This entry concerns a single T cell receptor beta chain. Antigen specificity is unknown. The sample is drawn from a study of CXCR3-negative and CXCR3-positive naive CD8 T cells. Libraries of TRB cDNA were made by 5' RACE and carried UMIs. TCRdb re-called the 5' RACE reads; every CDR3 protein appears as one record, without DNA. The sample has 6,000 to 8,500 distinct CDR3 sequences. Study observations and caveats: Fresh PBMCs went into most assays, and CXCR3 expression partly declined after cryopreservation. Diversity ran similarly high across both naive subsets but far lower in memory CD8+ cells. Naive CXCR3-negative and CXCR3-positive cells had similar TRBV-TRBJ usage; memory differed.

The CDR3 is made up of 19 amino acids. Germline V gives CDR1 SGHKS, CDR2 YYEKEE (reference sequence). Naive CD8+ T cells showed a CD45RO-CCR7+CD27+CD95- phenotype. The sequence was obtained from a human donor in good health. Some clones in this sample may be carry-over from other donors' samples. The chain carries TRBV5-5 and TRBJ1-5; the D call of TRBD1 rests on TCRdb alone, since no DNA is present to check it. The sample taken for sequencing was naive CXCR3- CD8+ T cells from blood. Subset noted: CD45RO-CCR7+CD27+CD95- naive CD8+ T cells lacking CXCR3 (TNR3-). The CDR3 is CASSYRFESGAESNQPQHF.